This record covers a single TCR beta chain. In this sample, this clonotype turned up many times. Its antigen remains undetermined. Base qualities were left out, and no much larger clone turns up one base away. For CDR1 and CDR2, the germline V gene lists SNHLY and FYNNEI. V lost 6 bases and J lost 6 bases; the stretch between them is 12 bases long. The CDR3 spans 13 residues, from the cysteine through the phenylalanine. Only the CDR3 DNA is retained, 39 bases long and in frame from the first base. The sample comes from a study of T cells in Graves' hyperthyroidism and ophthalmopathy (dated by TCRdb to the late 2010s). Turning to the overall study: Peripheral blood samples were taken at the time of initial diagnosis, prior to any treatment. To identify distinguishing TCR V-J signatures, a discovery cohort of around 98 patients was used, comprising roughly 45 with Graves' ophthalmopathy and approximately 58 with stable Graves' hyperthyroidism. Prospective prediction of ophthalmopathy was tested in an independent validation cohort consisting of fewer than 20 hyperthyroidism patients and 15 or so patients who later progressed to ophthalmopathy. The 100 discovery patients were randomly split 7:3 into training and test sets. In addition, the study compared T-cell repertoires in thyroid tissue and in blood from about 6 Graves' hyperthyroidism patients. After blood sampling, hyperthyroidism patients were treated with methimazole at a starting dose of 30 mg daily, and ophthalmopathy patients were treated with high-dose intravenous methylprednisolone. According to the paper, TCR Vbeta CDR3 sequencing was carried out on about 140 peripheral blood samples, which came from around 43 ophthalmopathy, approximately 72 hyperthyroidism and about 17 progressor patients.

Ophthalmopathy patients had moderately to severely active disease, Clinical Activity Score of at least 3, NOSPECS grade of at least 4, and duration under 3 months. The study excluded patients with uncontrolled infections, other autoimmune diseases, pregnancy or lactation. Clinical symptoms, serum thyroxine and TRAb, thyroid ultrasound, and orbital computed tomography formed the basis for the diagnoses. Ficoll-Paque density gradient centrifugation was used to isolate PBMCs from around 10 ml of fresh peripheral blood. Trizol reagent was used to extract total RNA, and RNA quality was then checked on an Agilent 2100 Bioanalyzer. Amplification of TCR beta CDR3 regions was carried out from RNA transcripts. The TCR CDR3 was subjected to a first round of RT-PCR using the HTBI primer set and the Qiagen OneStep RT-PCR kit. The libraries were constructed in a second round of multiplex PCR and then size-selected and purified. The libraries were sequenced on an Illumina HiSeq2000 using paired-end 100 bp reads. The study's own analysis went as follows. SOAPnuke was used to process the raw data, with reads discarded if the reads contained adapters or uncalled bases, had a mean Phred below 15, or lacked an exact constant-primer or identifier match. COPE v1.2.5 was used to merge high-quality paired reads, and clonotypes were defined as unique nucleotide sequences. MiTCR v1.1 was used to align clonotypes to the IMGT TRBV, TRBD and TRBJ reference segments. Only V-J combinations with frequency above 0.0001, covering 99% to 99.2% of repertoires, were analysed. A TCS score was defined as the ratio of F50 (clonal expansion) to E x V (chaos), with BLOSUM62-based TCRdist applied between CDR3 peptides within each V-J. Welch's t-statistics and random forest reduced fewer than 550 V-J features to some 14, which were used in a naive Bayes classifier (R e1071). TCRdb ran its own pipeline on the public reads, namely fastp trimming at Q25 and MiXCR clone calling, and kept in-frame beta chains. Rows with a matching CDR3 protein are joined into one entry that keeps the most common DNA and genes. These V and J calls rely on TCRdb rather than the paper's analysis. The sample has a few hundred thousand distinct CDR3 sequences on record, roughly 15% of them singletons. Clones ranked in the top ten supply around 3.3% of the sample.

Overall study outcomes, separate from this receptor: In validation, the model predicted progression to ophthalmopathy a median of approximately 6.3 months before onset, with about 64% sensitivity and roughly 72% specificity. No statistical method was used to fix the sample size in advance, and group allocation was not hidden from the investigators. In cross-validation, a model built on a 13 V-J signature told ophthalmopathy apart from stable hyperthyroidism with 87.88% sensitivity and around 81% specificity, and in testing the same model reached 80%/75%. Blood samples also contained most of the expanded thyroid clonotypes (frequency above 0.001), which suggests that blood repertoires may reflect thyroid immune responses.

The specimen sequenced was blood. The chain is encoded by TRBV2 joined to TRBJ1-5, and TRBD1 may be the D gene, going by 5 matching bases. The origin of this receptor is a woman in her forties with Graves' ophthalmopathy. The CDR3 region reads CASRGTGLQPQHF. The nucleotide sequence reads TGTGCCAGCAGGGGTACGGGGCTTCAGCCCCAGCATTTT.